This T cell receptor beta chain originates from a study of control samples from healthy donors and cancer patients. The V and J ends lost 2 bases and 5 bases respectively, with 11 bases between them. This CDR3 contains 14 residues. Germline CDR1 is SGHRS and CDR2 is YFSETQ. Only in-frame clones appear in the TCRdb table, and some are missing; sequencing was by immunoSEQ multiplex PCR. The data contain about 120,000 clones, around 92% of them singletons. Sequencing was performed on blood. This chain joins TRBV5-1 and TRBJ1-5; D is undetermined. This TCR was sampled from a man aged 45-65 years in good health. The CDR3 nucleotides are TGCGCCAGCAGCTTTGGGAACAGAGATCAGCCCCAGCATTTT. This sequence encodes CASSFGNRDQPQHF.